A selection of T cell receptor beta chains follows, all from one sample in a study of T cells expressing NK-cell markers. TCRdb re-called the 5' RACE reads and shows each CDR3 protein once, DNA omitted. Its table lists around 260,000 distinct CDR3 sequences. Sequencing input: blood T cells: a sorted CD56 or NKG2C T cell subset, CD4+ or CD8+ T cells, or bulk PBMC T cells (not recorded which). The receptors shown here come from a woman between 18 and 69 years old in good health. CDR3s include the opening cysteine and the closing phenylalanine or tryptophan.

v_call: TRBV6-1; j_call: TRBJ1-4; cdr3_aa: CASSRTVYNEKLFF
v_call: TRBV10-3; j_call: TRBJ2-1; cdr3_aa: CAISAGTDPYNEQFF
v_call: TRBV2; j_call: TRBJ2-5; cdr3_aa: CAGRPGLAGVTYF
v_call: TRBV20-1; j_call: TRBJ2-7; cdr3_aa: CSAGTALYEQYF
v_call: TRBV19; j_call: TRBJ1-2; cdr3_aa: CASSPKGRFYGYTF
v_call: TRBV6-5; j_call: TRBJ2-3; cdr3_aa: CASSYLFSGGTDTQYF
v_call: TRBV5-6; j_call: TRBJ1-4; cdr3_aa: CASSLGGPGMELFF
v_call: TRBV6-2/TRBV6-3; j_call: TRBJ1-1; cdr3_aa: CASKPTRGLTEAFF
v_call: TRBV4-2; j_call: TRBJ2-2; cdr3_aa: CASSGTGTSGALLSRGELFF
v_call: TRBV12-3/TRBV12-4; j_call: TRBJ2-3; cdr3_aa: CASSPGRFSDTQYF
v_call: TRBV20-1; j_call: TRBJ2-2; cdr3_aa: CSARDRASGAPSTGELFF
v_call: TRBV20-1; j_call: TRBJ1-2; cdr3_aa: CSATSAYGYTF
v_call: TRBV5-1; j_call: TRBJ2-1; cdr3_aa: CASSLALGLAVPNEQFF
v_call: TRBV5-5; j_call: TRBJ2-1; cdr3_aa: CASSAGTSYNEQFF
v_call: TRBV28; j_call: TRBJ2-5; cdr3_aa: CASSPPVLGTQYF
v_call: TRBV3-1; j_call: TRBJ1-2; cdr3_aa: CASSQATDPTF
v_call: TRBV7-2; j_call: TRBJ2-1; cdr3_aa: CASSLLVGSGSYNEQFF
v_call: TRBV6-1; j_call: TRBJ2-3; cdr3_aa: CATWTSGVDTQYF
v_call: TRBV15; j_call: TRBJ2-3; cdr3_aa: CATSRPDRVDTQYF
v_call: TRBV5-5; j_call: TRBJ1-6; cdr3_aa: CASSWDRVRPPLHF
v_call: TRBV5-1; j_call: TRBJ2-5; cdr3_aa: CASSDPRDSQETQYF
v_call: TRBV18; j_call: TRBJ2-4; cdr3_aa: CASRPTGTKNIQYF
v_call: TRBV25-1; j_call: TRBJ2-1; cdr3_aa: CASSATETGVGEQFF